This T cell receptor beta chain was identified during a study of blood T cell repertoires in COVID-19. The repertoire was sequenced with immunoSEQ multiplex PCR; TCRdb's copy has only in-frame clones and lacks some. The sample carries around 130,000 clones, approximately 86% recorded once. The CDR3 is 15 amino acids. The germline CDR1 and CDR2 sequences are LNHDA and SQIVND (reference sequence). Trimming took 6 bases from V and 7 from J; bases not matched to a gene: 12. The sequence was collected from a woman aged 45-65 years who had recovered from COVID-19. The sample consisted of peripheral blood. The V call is TRBV19, the J call TRBJ1-3, with 7 nucleotides matching TRBD1. CDR3 sequence reads: CASRWTDSRGNTIYF. CDR3 DNA sequence: TGTGCCAGTAGATGGACGGATTCCAGGGGGAACACCATATATTTT.